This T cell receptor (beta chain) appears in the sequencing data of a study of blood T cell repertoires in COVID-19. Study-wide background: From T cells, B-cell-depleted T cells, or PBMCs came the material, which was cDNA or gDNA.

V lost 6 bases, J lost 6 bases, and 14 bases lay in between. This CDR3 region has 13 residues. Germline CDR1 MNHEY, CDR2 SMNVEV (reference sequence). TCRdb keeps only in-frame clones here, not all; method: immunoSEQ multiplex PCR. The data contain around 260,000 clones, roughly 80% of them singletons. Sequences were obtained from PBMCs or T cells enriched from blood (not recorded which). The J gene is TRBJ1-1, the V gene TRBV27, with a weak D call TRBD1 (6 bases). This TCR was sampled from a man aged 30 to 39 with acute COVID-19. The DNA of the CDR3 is TGTGCCAGCAGCCAAAGGGGGACCGCTGAAGCTTTCTTT. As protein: CASSQRGTAEAFF.